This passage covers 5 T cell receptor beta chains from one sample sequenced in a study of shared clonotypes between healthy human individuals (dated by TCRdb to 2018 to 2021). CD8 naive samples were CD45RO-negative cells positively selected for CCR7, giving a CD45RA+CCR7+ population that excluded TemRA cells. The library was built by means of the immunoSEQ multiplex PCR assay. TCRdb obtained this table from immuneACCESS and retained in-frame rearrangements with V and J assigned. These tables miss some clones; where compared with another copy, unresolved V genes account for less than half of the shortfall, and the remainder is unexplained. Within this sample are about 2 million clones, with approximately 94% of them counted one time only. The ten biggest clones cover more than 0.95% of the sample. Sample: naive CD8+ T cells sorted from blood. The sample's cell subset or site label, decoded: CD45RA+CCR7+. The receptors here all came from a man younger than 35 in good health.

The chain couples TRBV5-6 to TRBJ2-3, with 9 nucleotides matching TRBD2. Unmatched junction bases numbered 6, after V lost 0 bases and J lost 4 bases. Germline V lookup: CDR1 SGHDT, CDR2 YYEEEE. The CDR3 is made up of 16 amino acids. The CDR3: CASSLELAGISDTQYF. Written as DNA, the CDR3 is TGTGCCAGCAGCTTGGAGCTAGCGGGAATCTCAGATACGCAGTATTTT.

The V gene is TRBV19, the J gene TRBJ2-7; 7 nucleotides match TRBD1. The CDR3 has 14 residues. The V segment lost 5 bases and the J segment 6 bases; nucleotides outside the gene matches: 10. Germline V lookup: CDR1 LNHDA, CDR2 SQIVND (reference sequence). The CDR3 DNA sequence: TGTGCCAGTAGTCCTGATCGGGACAGCCGCGAGCAGTACTTC. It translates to CASSPDRDSREQYF.

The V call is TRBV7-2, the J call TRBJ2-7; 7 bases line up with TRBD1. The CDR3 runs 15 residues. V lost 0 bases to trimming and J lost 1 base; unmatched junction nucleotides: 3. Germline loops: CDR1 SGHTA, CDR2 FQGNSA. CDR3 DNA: TGTGCCAGCAGCTTAGCGGGACAGCAATCCTACGAGCAGTACTTC. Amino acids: CASSLAGQQSYEQYF.

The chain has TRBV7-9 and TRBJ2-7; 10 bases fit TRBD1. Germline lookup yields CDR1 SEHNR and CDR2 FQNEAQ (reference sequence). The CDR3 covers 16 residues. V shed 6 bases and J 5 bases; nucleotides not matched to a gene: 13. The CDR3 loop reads CASSLARDRGYHEQYF. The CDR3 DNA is TGTGCCAGCAGTTTGGCCCGGGACAGGGGATACCACGAGCAGTACTTC.

CDR3 amino acids: CASSSTGGGDTQYF. CDR3 nucleotides: TGTGCCAGCAGCTCCACGGGGGGGGGAGATACGCAGTATTTT. V usage is TRBV11-2 and J usage is TRBJ2-3, with 8 bases that match TRBD2. With 4 bases clipped from V and 5 bases from J, the junction kept 5 bases outside the gene matches. Per germline, CDR1 SGHAT and CDR2 FQNNGV. CDR3 length: 14 amino acids.